A selection of T cell receptor beta chains follows, all from one sample in a study of blood T cell repertoires in COVID-19. Assay: immunoSEQ multiplex PCR; the TCRdb copy retains only in-frame clones and omits some. The sample has about 23,000 clones, roughly 90% seen once. Sequenced material: peripheral blood. Receptor source: a human donor in a cohort sampled during active COVID-19. CDR3s include the opening cysteine and the closing phenylalanine or tryptophan. A D gene is named only where the DNA matches it firmly. Clone size is given for some rows only: seen once, a few or many times, or a class if the clone is expanded.

d_call: NA
clone_size: NA
j_call: TRBJ2-1
v_call: TRBV9
cdr3_aa: CASSVSGQNEQFF
cdr3_nt: TGTGCCAGCAGCGTATCCGGACAGAATGAGCAGTTCTTC

d_call: NA
clone_size: NA
j_call: TRBJ1-2
v_call: TRBV28
cdr3_aa: CASTGTGSFYGYTF
cdr3_nt: TGTGCCAGCACTGGAACAGGGTCATTCTATGGCTACACCTTC

d_call: TRBD2
clone_size: once
j_call: TRBJ2-3
v_call: TRBV3-1/TRBV3-2
cdr3_aa: CASSQDVLAYADTQYF
cdr3_nt: TGTGCCAGCAGCCAAGATGTACTAGCGTATGCGGATACGCAGTATTTT

d_call: NA
clone_size: NA
j_call: TRBJ1-5
v_call: TRBV5-1
cdr3_aa: CASRLGPLDQPQHF
cdr3_nt: TGCGCCAGCAGGCTGGGGCCCCTCGATCAGCCCCAGCATTTT

d_call: NA
clone_size: NA
j_call: TRBJ1-5
v_call: TRBV27
cdr3_aa: CASKSGSNQPQHF
cdr3_nt: TGTGCCAGCAAAAGCGGTAGCAATCAGCCCCAGCATTTT

d_call: NA
clone_size: NA
j_call: TRBJ2-2
v_call: TRBV7-8
cdr3_aa: CASSLALVGELFF
cdr3_nt: TGTGCCAGCAGCTTAGCCCTCGTCGGGGAGCTGTTTTTT

d_call: NA
clone_size: NA
j_call: TRBJ1-4
v_call: TRBV7-9
cdr3_aa: CASSLVMGGLGEKLFF
cdr3_nt: TGTGCCAGCAGCTTAGTGATGGGGGGGCTCGGTGAAAAACTGTTTTTT

d_call: NA
clone_size: few
j_call: TRBJ1-4
v_call: TRBV6-5
cdr3_aa: CASSTGEPRDEKLFF
cdr3_nt: TGTGCCAGCAGCACCGGGGAGCCTCGGGATGAAAAACTGTTTTTT

d_call: NA
clone_size: NA
j_call: TRBJ1-3
v_call: TRBV18
cdr3_aa: CASFGATSGNTIYF
cdr3_nt: TGTGCCAGCTTTGGGGCCACCTCTGGAAACACCATATATTTT

d_call: TRBD1
clone_size: NA
j_call: TRBJ2-2
v_call: TRBV5-1
cdr3_aa: CASSLGADRATGELFF
cdr3_nt: TGCGCCAGCAGCTTGGGTGCAGACAGGGCGACCGGGGAGCTGTTTTTT

d_call: TRBD1
clone_size: NA
j_call: TRBJ2-3
v_call: TRBV18
cdr3_aa: CASSPLRGQGTDTQYF
cdr3_nt: TGTGCCAGCTCACCACTCCGAGGACAGGGGACAGATACGCAGTATTTT